These 18 T cell receptor beta chains were all obtained from the same sample, sequenced in a study of blood T cell repertoires in COVID-19. The data were produced by immunoSEQ multiplex PCR, yet TCRdb's version contains in-frame clones alone and is incomplete. The sample shows fewer than 60,000 clones, approximately 82% of them seen only once. Material for sequencing was peripheral blood. The receptors stem from a man between 65 and 80 years old with active COVID-19.

This clone was observed a single time. This rearrangement joins TRBV19 to TRBJ1-1; no reliable D call. Germline loops: CDR1 LNHDA, CDR2 SQIVND (reference sequence). The V end lost 1 base, the J end lost 0 bases, and 9 bases lay between the germline ends. The length of the CDR3 is 15 residues. For the CDR3, the DNA is TGTGCCAGTAGTATAGGGGCCGGGGTGAACACTGAAGCTTTCTTT. Protein product: CASSIGAGVNTEAFF. The whole variable domain, remainder taken from reference TRBV19 and TRBJ1-1, is DGGITQSPKYLFRKEGQNVTLSCEQNLNHDAMYWYRQDPGQGLRLIYYSQIVNDFQKGDIAEGYSVSREKKESFPLTVTSAQKNPTAFYLCASSIGAGVNTEAFFGQGTRLTVV.

This sequence joins TRBV27 and TRBJ1-4, with 9 bases fitting TRBD1. J gave up 7 bases and V 2 bases, and 14 bases lay outside the gene matches. The CDR3 is 18 amino acids. CDR1 MNHEY and CDR2 SMNVEV come from the germline V gene (reference sequence). This CDR3 reads CASSLLGYYGTGREKLFF. CDR3 nucleotide sequence: TGTGCCAGCAGTTTACTTGGTTATTATGGGACAGGGCGTGAAAAACTGTTTTTT.

The chain is built from TRBV9 and TRBJ1-1, with D tentatively TRBD1 (5 bases). Trimming removed 0 bases from V and 10 bases from J, with 13 bases in between. This CDR3 region has 13 residues. In germline, CDR1 is SGDLS, CDR2 YYNGEE. Here the CDR3 reads CASSVGGGAAAFF. The CDR3 DNA sequence: TGTGCCAGCAGCGTAGGGGGCGGGGCGGCAGCTTTCTTT.

The chain links TRBV5-1 to TRBJ2-3; 8 nucleotides align to TRBD2. The CDR3 consists of 15 residues. Unmatched junction bases numbered 1, after V lost 0 bases and J lost 1 base. Germline CDR1 reads SGHRS; CDR2 reads YFSETQ. CDR3 in amino acids: CASSLGAGGTDTQYF. The CDR3 bases are TGCGCCAGCAGCTTGGGAGCGGGGGGCACAGATACGCAGTATTTT.

This clone was seen just once. The J gene is TRBJ2-7, the V gene TRBV6-5; TRBD1 might be the D (5 bases). Trimming pared 2 bases from V and 12 bases from J, leaving 17 bases between. In germline, CDR1 is MNHEY, CDR2 SVGAGI. The CDR3 spans 13 residues. CDR3 loop: CASSYAPGSQGYF. CDR3 nucleotides: TGTGCCAGCAGTTACGCCCCTGGGTCCCAGGGGTACTTC.

The rearrangement uses TRBV7-3 and TRBJ2-5; D ambiguous. This CDR3 region has 13 residues. Trimming took off 2 bases at V and 2 bases at J, with 6 bases between the two ends. Germline values: CDR1 SGHTA, CDR2 FQGTGA. The CDR3 here is CASSLVAQETQYF. CDR3 DNA sequence: TGTGCCAGCAGCTTAGTAGCTCAAGAGACCCAGTACTTC.

This clone was detected many times. The CDR3 DNA reads TGTGCCAGCAGCCAAGATATGACAGGGTTTAATTCACCCCTCCACTTT. Encoded protein: CASSQDMTGFNSPLHF. The rearrangement joins TRBV3-1 (or the pseudogene TRBV3-2) to TRBJ1-6, with TRBD1 identical over 7 bases. Trimming cost V 0 bases and J 6 bases; bases outside gene matches: 5. The CDR3 consists of 16 residues. Germline lookup yields CDR1 LGHDT and CDR2 YNNKEL (reference sequence).

The gene calls are TRBV18 and TRBJ2-5, with 7 nucleotides matching TRBD1. The germline CDR1 and CDR2 sequences are KGHSH and LQKENI. V dropped 6 bases and J dropped 5; count of bases not matched to a gene: 6. This CDR3 contains 13 residues. The DNA of the CDR3 is TGTGCCAGCTCCCAGGGGGTTCGGGAGACCCAGTACTTC. This translates into CASSQGVRETQYF.

V and J are TRBV7-2 and TRBJ1-1; 8 nucleotides line up with TRBD1. The CDR3 length is 14 residues. The junction had 4 bases not matched to a gene; V was cut back by 3 bases and J by 4 bases. CDR1 SGHTA and CDR2 FQGNSA come from the germline V gene. CDR3 nucleotide sequence: TGTGCCAGCAGCTTTGACGGACAGGGCACTGAAGCTTTCTTT. Translating it yields CASSFDGQGTEAFF.

This clone turned up a few times. V and J are TRBV7-9 and TRBJ1-2; no clear D. Germline lookup yields CDR1 SEHNR and CDR2 FQNEAQ (reference sequence). Trimming removed 3 bases from V and 0 bases from J, with 8 bases in between. The CDR3 has 14 amino acids. The CDR3 sequence is CASSLTSSNYGYTF. CDR3 sequence (DNA): TGTGCCAGCAGCTTGACTTCCTCTAACTATGGCTACACCTTC.

This clone has only one observation. The rearrangement joins TRBV13 to TRBJ2-7, with D perhaps TRBD1 (6 bases). The germline gives CDR1 PRHDT, CDR2 FYEKMQ (reference sequence). This CDR3 spans 16 amino acids. Trimming removed 5 bases from V and 3 bases from J, with 20 bases in between. The CDR3 sequence: CASSPLGQGTDYEQYF. CDR3 bases: TGTGCCAGCAGCCCACTAGGTCAGGGGACGGACTACGAGCAGTACTTC. The full variable domain, with the rest looked up from reference TRBV13 and TRBJ2-7, is AAGVIQSPRHLIKEKRETATLKCYPIPRHDTVYWYQQGPGQDPQFLISFYEKMQSDKGSIPDRFSAQQFSDYHSELNMSSLELGDSALYFCASSPLGQGTDYEQYFGPGTRLTVT.

This chain connects TRBV6-6 to TRBJ2-1; 8 positions agree with TRBD2. The V and J ends lost 5 bases and 5 bases, in that order; junction bases with no gene match: 8. CDR3 length: 15 residues. Germline CDR1 and CDR2: MNHNY and SVGAGI (reference sequence). Here the CDR3 DNA reads TGTGCCAGCAGTGCGGTAGCGGGGAGGGACAATGAGCAGTTCTTC. This translates into CASSAVAGRDNEQFF.

The chain recombines TRBV5-4 with TRBJ2-2; tentative D call: TRBD2 (5 bases). The germline V gene has CDR1 SGHNT and CDR2 YYREEE (reference sequence). The CDR3 length is 15 residues. The ends were cut back, 6 bases at V and 2 bases at J, with 14 bases in the middle. The CDR3, as DNA: TGTGCCAGCACCCCGGGAAGGTCCAACACCGGGGAGCTGTTTTTT. This translates into CASTPGRSNTGELFF.

The V call is TRBV5-4, the J call TRBJ1-1; tentatively, D is TRBD1 (6 bases). The germline gives CDR1 SGHNT, CDR2 YYREEE (reference sequence). This CDR3 has 13 amino acids. With 0 bases removed from V and 9 bases from J, the gap between germline ends came to 12 bases. CDR3 in amino acids: CASSLVQGRQAFF. The CDR3 DNA reads as TGTGCCAGCAGCTTGGTACAGGGCCGTCAAGCTTTCTTT.

The rearrangement links TRBV5-5 to TRBJ2-1; a weak D match, TRBD2 (5 bases). Between the trimmed V and J ends, which lost 5 bases and 9 bases, there was a span of 9 bases. The CDR3 is made up of 11 amino acids. CDR1 and CDR2 (germline): SGHKS, YYEKEE (reference sequence). The CDR3 nucleotides read TGTGCCAGCAGGGGAGCCGGTGAGCAGTTCTTC. It codes for CASRGAGEQFF.

In this sample, this clone turned up a few times. The J gene is TRBJ1-6, the V gene TRBV7-2; D perhaps matches TRBD1 (6 bases). Germline V gene sequence: CDR1 SGHTA, CDR2 FQGNSA. Trimming took off 5 bases at V and 9 bases at J, with 23 bases between the two ends. The CDR3 contains 17 residues. CDR3 region: CASSPPGGQTVTSPLHF. The CDR3 bases are TGTGCCAGCAGCCCCCCCGGGGGGCAGACGGTTACTTCACCCCTCCACTTT.

The J gene is TRBJ1-2, the V gene TRBV4-3; 7 bases map to TRBD1. J gave up 7 bases and V 4 bases, and 12 bases lay outside the gene matches. The CDR3 covers 15 residues. Germline V gene data show CDR1 as LGHNA and CDR2 as YSLEER. CDR3 residues: CASSLGIDRVSGYTF. Written as DNA, the CDR3 is TGCGCCAGCAGCCTGGGAATAGACAGGGTTTCTGGCTACACCTTC.

The chain links TRBV7-9 to TRBJ2-7, with 11 bases that match TRBD2. This CDR3 is built from 15 residues. The junction had 5 bases not matched to a gene; V was cut back by 1 base and J by 6 bases. Germline assignment: CDR1 SEHNR and CDR2 FQNEAQ (reference sequence). The CDR3 DNA sequence: TGTGCCAGCAGCTTAGTCCCTAGCGGGGGGCGCGAGCAGTACTTC. Translation gives CASSLVPSGGREQYF.